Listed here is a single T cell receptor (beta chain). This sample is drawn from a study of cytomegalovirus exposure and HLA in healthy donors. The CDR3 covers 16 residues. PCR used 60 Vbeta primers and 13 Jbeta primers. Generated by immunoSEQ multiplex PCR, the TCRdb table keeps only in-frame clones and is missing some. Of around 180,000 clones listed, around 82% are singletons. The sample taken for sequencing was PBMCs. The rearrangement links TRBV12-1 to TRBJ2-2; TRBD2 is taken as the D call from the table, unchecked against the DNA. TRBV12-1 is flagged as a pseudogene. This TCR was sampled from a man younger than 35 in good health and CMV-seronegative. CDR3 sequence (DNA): TGTGCCAGCAGCTTTGCTGGACGGGAGATCACCGGGGAGCTGTTTTTT. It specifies CASSFAGREITGELFF.